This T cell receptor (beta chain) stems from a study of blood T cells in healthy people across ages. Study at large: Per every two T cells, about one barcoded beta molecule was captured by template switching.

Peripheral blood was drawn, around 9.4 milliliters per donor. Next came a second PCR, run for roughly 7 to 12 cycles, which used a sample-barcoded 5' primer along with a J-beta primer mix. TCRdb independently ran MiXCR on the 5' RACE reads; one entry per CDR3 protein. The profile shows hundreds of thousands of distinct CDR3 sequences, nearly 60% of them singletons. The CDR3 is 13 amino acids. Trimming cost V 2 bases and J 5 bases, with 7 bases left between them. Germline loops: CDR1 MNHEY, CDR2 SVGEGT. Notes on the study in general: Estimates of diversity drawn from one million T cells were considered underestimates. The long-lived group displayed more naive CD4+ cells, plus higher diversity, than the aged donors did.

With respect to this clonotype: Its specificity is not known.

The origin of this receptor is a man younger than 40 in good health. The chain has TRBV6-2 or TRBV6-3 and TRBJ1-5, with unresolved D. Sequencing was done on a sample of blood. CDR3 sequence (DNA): TGTGCCAGCAGTTACGCGAGGGATCAGCCCCAGCATTTT. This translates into CASSYARDQPQHF.